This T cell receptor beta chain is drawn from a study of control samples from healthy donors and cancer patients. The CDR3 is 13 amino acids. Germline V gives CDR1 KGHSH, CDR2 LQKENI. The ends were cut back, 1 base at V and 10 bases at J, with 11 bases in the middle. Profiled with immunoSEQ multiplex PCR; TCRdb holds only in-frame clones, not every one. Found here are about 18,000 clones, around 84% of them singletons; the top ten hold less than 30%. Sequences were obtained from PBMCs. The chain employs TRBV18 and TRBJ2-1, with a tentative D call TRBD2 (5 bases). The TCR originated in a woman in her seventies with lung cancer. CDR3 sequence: CASSPRSEGEQFF. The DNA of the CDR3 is TGTGCCAGCTCACCACGTTCCGAGGGCGAGCAGTTCTTC. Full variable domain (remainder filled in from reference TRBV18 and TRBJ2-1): NAGVMQNPRHLVRRRGQEARLRCSPMKGHSHVYWYRQLPEEGLKFMVYLQKENIIDESGMPKERFSAEFPKEGPSILRIQQVVRGDSAAYFCASSPRSEGEQFFGPGTRLTVL.